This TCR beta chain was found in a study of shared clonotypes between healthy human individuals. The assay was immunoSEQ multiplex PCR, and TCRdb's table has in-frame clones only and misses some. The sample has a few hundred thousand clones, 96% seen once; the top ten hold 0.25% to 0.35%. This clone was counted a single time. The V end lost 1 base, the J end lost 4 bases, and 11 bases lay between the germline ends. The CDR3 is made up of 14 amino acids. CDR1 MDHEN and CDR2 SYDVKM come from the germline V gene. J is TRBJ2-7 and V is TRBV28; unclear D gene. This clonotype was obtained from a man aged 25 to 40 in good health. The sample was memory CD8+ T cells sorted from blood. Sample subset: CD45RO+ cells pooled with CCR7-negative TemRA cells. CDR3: CASSLSGPVYEQYF. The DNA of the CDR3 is TGTGCCAGCAGTTTATCCGGGCCCGTATACGAGCAGTACTTC.